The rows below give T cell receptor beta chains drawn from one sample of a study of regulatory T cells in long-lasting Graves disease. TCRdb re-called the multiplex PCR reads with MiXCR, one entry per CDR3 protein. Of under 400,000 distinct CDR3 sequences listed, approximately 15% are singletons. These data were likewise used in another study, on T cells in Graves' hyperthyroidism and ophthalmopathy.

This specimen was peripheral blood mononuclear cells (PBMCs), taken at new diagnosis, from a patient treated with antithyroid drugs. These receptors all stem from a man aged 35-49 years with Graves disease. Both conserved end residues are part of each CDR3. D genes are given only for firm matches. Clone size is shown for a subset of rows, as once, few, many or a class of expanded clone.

cdr3_aa: CASYPRTSGTDTQYF
cdr3_nt: TGTGCCAGCTACCCCCGGACTAGCGGGACAGATACGCAGTATTTT
clone_size: -
j_call: TRBJ2-3
d_call: TRBD2
v_call: TRBV12-3/TRBV12-4

cdr3_aa: CASGWAGANVLTF
cdr3_nt: TGCGCCAGCGGGTGGGCTGGGGCCAACGTCCTGACTTTC
clone_size: few
j_call: TRBJ2-6
d_call: -
v_call: TRBV5-1

cdr3_aa: CASSLRWQGNSPLHF
cdr3_nt: TGTGCCAGCAGCCTAAGGTGGCAGGGAAATTCACCCCTCCACTTT
clone_size: -
j_call: TRBJ1-6
d_call: -
v_call: TRBV27

cdr3_aa: CASSYGQTPVAKNIQYF
cdr3_nt: TGTGCCAGCAGCTACGGACAAACTCCGGTAGCCAAAAACATTCAGTACTTC
clone_size: many
j_call: TRBJ2-4
d_call: -
v_call: TRBV11-2

cdr3_aa: CASSSSEYTEAFF
cdr3_nt: TGTGCCAGCAGCTCTTCAGAATACACTGAAGCTTTCTTT
clone_size: few
j_call: TRBJ1-1
d_call: -
v_call: TRBV5-4

cdr3_aa: CASSQRVGGETQYF
cdr3_nt: TGTGCCAGCAGCCAAAGGGTTGGTGGAGAGACCCAGTACTTC
clone_size: many
j_call: TRBJ2-5
d_call: -
v_call: TRBV7-2

cdr3_aa: CASSYSGVATF
cdr3_nt: TGTGCCAGCAGTTACTCGGGAGTTGCCACCTTC
clone_size: -
j_call: TRBJ1-2
d_call: -
v_call: TRBV6-5

cdr3_aa: CASSLRHSRYQETQYF
cdr3_nt: TGTGCCAGCAGTCTCCGACATTCCCGGTACCAAGAGACCCAGTACTTC
clone_size: many
j_call: TRBJ2-5
d_call: -
v_call: TRBV28

cdr3_aa: CASSQDGFRGSSYGCTF
cdr3_nt: TGCGCCAGCAGCCAAGATGGGTTCAGAGGCAGCTCCTATGGCTGCACCTTC
clone_size: -
j_call: TRBJ1-2
d_call: -
v_call: TRBV4-1

cdr3_aa: CSVGLADEKLFF
cdr3_nt: TGCAGCGTTGGATTAGCCGATGAAAAACTGTTTTTT
clone_size: few
j_call: TRBJ1-4
d_call: -
v_call: TRBV29-1

cdr3_aa: CASSPTADWPHTDTQYF
cdr3_nt: TGTGCCAGCAGCCCGACCGCCGACTGGCCACACACAGATACGCAGTATTTT
clone_size: -
j_call: TRBJ2-3
d_call: -
v_call: TRBV7-3

cdr3_aa: CASSVAVPGELFF
cdr3_nt: TGTGCCAGCAGTGTCGCGGTACCCGGGGAGCTGTTTTTT
clone_size: -
j_call: TRBJ2-2
d_call: -
v_call: TRBV6-1

cdr3_aa: CSARDPAGGLLDEQFF
cdr3_nt: TGCAGTGCTAGAGATCCAGCGGGAGGGCTATTAGATGAGCAGTTCTTC
clone_size: few
j_call: TRBJ2-1
d_call: TRBD2
v_call: TRBV20-1